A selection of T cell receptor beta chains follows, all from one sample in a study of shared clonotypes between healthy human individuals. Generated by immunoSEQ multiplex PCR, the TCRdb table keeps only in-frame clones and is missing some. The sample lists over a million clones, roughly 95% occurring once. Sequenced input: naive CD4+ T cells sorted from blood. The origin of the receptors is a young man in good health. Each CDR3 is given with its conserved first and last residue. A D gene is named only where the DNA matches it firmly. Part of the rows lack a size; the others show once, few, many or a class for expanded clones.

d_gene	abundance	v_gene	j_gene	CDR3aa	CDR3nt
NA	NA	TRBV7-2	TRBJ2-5	CASSLSRTRQETQYF	TGTGCCAGCAGCTTAAGTAGGACCCGCCAAGAGACCCAGTACTTC
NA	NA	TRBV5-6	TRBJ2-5	CASSTEGGRGSQETQYF	TGTGCCAGCAGCACGGAGGGAGGGAGGGGGTCCCAAGAGACCCAGTACTTC
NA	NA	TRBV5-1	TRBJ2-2	CASSLVTGTGELFF	TGCGCCAGCAGCTTGGTAACAGGGACTGGGGAGCTGTTTTTT
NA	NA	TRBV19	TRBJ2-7	CASSIGNGAYEQYF	TGTGCCAGTAGTATAGGGAATGGAGCCTACGAGCAGTACTTC
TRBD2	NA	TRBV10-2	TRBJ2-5	CATGLAGGPETQYF	TGCGCCACCGGACTAGCGGGAGGGCCGGAGACCCAGTACTTC
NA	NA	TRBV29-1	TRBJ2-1	CSVTSRRRVNEQFF	TGCAGCGTCACGTCGCGTCGAAGGGTCAATGAGCAGTTCTTC
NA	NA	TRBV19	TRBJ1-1	CASSINPTGLTEAFF	TGTGCCAGTAGTATAAACCCGACGGGGCTCACTGAAGCTTTCTTT
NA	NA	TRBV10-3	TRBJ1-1	CAIRPSGETEAFF	TGTGCCATCAGGCCGTCAGGGGAGACTGAAGCTTTCTTT
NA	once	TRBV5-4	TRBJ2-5	CASSPIYHDRVQETQYF	TGTGCCAGCAGCCCTATCTATCATGACCGGGTTCAAGAGACCCAGTACTTC
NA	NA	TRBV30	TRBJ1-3	CAWKQYFSGNTIYF	TGTGCCTGGAAACAGTATTTCTCTGGAAACACCATATATTTT
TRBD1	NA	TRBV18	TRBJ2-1	CASSPVPTGILYNEQFF	TGTGCCAGCTCACCAGTCCCGACAGGGATCTTGTACAATGAGCAGTTCTTC
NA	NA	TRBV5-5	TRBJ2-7	CASSRVAGTYEQYF	TGTGCCAGCAGCCGGGTGGCGGGGACCTACGAGCAGTACTTC
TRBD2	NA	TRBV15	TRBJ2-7	CATSRDKASGRPYEQYF	TGTGCCACCAGCAGAGATAAAGCAAGCGGGAGACCCTACGAGCAGTACTTC